This T cell receptor beta chain was identified during a study of T-cell reconstitution after alpha-beta-depleted transplantation in children. This clonotype has a count of ten or more. This CDR3 region has 15 residues. Germline CDR1 MDHEN, CDR2 SYDVKM. Deletions cut 9 bases from V and 1 base from J, with 18 bases between. This sample's TCRbeta library carried unique molecular identifier barcodes. TCRdb itself ran the PCR reads through MiXCR, one entry per CDR3 protein. In the table there are around 190,000 distinct CDR3 sequences, roughly 7% of which are singletons. This sequence was found in a boy aged 2 to 10 with acute lymphoblastic leukemia, due to receive a stem cell transplant. V and J are TRBV28 and TRBJ1-2; D is undetermined. This specimen was PBMCs, taken before TCRalphabeta/CD19-depleted stem cell transplant. The CDR3 reads CASNLPGLYNYGYTF. CDR3 coding DNA: TGTGCCAGTAACCTTCCGGGTCTTTATAACTATGGCTACACCTTC.